This T cell receptor (beta chain) emerged from a study of cytomegalovirus exposure and HLA in healthy donors. PCR primers comprised 60 Vbeta and 13 Jbeta primers. Using immunoSEQ multiplex PCR, the repertoire was profiled, and TCRdb retains in-frame clones only, with some absent. This sample carries 90,000 to 150,000 clones, less than 90% of them seen once, and the ten largest clones take approximately 0.22%. Study results and caveats: TCR sequences were mostly rare, though some public TCRs occurred in many donors. Fewer N-insertions than the approximately 700-donor mean were reportedly shown by an Asian-associated ancestry cluster in a later analysis.

From germline, CDR1 is SGHDT and CDR2 YYEEEE. The CDR3 covers 15 residues. V lost 4 bases and J lost 3; bases outside the gene matches: 8. A word on this clone: Its antigen is still unknown.

The sequence was collected from a man aged 50 or older in good health and CMV-seronegative. The V call is TRBV5-6, the J call TRBJ2-7; 9 bases are shared with TRBD1. What was sequenced was PBMCs. CDR3 protein: CASSRTGEGIYEQYF. DNA of the CDR3: TGTGCCAGCAGCAGGACAGGGGAAGGCATCTACGAGCAGTACTTC.